This T cell receptor (beta chain) came from a study of T cell responses to AZD1222 COVID-19 vaccine. Assay used: immunoSEQ multiplex PCR; TCRdb lists only in-frame clones, some missing. The sample comprises around 180,000 clones, roughly nine tenths of which are singletons, and approximately 3% rests with the top ten. This material consisted of peripheral blood, taken on day 0 of AZD1222 vaccination. This clonotype was sampled from an adult in good health.

The DNA of the CDR3 is TGTGCCAGCAGTTTAGCCGCGAACACTGAAGCTTTCTTT. Translating it yields CASSLAANTEAFF. The V call is TRBV12-3 or TRBV12-4, the J call TRBJ1-1; D is unresolved. The ends were cut back, 0 bases at V and 1 base at J, with 3 bases in the middle. The CDR3 consists of 13 residues.